These T cell receptor beta chains were read from a single sample in a study of blood T cell repertoires in COVID-19. Sequencing used immunoSEQ multiplex PCR; TCRdb keeps in-frame clones, though not all of them. The sample holds 70,000 to 95,000 clones; roughly 81% are singletons and the top ten take more than 20%. Sequencing was done on a sample of peripheral blood. These receptors were obtained from a woman in her 70s with acute or convalescent COVID-19. CDR3s include the opening cysteine and the closing phenylalanine or tryptophan. D genes are given only for firm matches. Some rows have no size entry. The others give once, few or many, or a class for an expanded clone.

V gene	clone size	J gene	D gene	CDR3 DNA	CDR3 protein
TRBV7-2	-	TRBJ1-5	-	TGTGCCAGCAGCTTGGGTGCGGGGCGGGATCAGCCCCAGCATTTT	CASSLGAGRDQPQHF
TRBV15	-	TRBJ1-4	-	TGTGCCACCAGCAGAGATTGGGGGGGGCAGGATAATGAAAAACTGTTTTTT	CATSRDWGGQDNEKLFF
TRBV29-1	-	TRBJ1-2	-	TGCAGCGTTGTCCCCTTAGGAGAAGGCTACACCTTC	CSVVPLGEGYTF
TRBV11-2	once	TRBJ2-1	TRBD2	TGTGCCAGCAGCTTCACGGCGGGAGGGTCGTACAATGAGCAGTTCTTC	CASSFTAGGSYNEQFF
TRBV6-5	-	TRBJ2-3	TRBD2	TGTGCCAGCAGTTATCTCAGCGGGAGGGTTACAGATACGCAGTATTTT	CASSYLSGRVTDTQYF
TRBV7-8	-	TRBJ1-5	-	TGTGCCAGCAGCTTTGGCGGGAACGGCAATCAGCCCCAGCATTTT	CASSFGGNGNQPQHF
TRBV3-1/TRBV3-2	-	TRBJ2-5	-	TGTGCCAGCAGCCAAGATCGGGGGGAGACCCAGTACTTC	CASSQDRGETQYF
TRBV28	-	TRBJ1-4	-	TGTGCCAGCAGTTTAAAGTGGGAGGCCACGATTCGACTTAATGAAAAACTGTTTTTT	CASSLKWEATIRLNEKLFF
TRBV5-1	-	TRBJ1-6	-	TGCGCCAGCAGCAAGACAGGTAAGGGAAATTCACCCCTCCACTTT	CASSKTGKGNSPLHF
TRBV3-1/TRBV3-2	-	TRBJ1-4	TRBD1	TGTGCCAGCAGCCTACAGGGGGCTGTGACTAATGAAAAACTGTTTTTT	CASSLQGAVTNEKLFF
TRBV28	-	TRBJ1-5	-	TGTGCCAGCAGGGCCGGAGGCAATCAGCCCCAGCATTTT	CASRAGGNQPQHF
TRBV6-5	-	TRBJ1-4	TRBD1	TGTGCCAGCTCGGGGACAGTTCAGATAGAAAAACTGTTTTTT	CASSGTVQIEKLFF
TRBV21-1	-	TRBJ2-7	-	TGTGCCAGCAGCAAACGGCGCAGGGAGGACTACGAGCAGTACTTC	CASSKRRREDYEQYF
TRBV3-1/TRBV3-2	-	TRBJ1-5	-	TGTGCCAGCAGCCAAGGCGACAGGCCCCAGCATTTT	CASSQGDRPQHF
TRBV25-1	-	TRBJ2-7	-	TGTGCCAGCAATGCCGCGGAGACAGGAGAATCCTACGAGCAGTACTTC	CASNAAETGESYEQYF
TRBV6-2/TRBV6-3	-	TRBJ2-3	-	TGTGCCAGCAGTTACTCCCCAGGGGCAGATACGCAGTATTTT	CASSYSPGADTQYF
TRBV18	many	TRBJ1-1	-	TGTGCCAGCTCCTCGGCGGTCATGAACACTGAAGCTTTCTTT	CASSSAVMNTEAFF
TRBV30	-	TRBJ1-5	TRBD1	TGTGCCTGGAGCCGGACAGGGAGGATTCAGCCCCAGCATTTT	CAWSRTGRIQPQHF
TRBV12-3/TRBV12-4	-	TRBJ2-2	TRBD2	TGTGCCGACCGCGGAGCGGGAGGGGAGCTGTTTTTT	CADRGAGGELFF
TRBV4-1	once	TRBJ2-7	-	TGCGCCAGCAGCCAAGGAGGGACTCTCGACGAGCAGTACTTC	CASSQGGTLDEQYF
TRBV7-9	-	TRBJ1-5	-	TGTGCCAGCAGCCCATTAGGGGGAACTAATCAGCCCCAGCATTTT	CASSPLGGTNQPQHF
TRBV7-2	-	TRBJ2-1	TRBD2	TGTGCCAGCAGCCCCCGGATAGCGGGCCTGGATGAGCAGTTCTTC	CASSPRIAGLDEQFF
TRBV29-1	-	TRBJ2-6	-	TGCAGCGTCTCCTTAGGGGGATCCGGGGCCAACGTCCTGACTTTC	CSVSLGGSGANVLTF
TRBV6-5	-	TRBJ2-2	TRBD2	TGTGCCAGCAGAAAGCGGGGAGGGGTTACCGGGGAGCTGTTTTTT	CASRKRGGVTGELFF
TRBV5-5	-	TRBJ2-7	TRBD1	TGTGCCAGCAGCCTGGAAGGGACAGTGGGGCATCGTTCCTACGAGCAGTACTTC	CASSLEGTVGHRSYEQYF
TRBV11-2	-	TRBJ2-3	-	TGTGCCAGCAGCTTACAGGTGGGCACAGATACGCAGTATTTT	CASSLQVGTDTQYF
TRBV5-1	-	TRBJ1-1	-	TGCGCCAGCAGCGCTACCGGGACAAAGAACACTGAAGCTTTCTTT	CASSATGTKNTEAFF
TRBV27	-	TRBJ1-5	TRBD1	TGTGCCACCTCGACAGGGCCGAGACAGCCCCAGCATTTT	CATSTGPRQPQHF
TRBV25-1	-	TRBJ2-1	TRBD1	TGTGCCAGCAGTGAATTAAGTGGACAGGGAGGACGCAATGAGCAGTTCTTC	CASSELSGQGGRNEQFF
TRBV6-6	-	TRBJ2-7	TRBD2	TGTGCCAGCAGTTACTCGGGCCTAGCGGGAGCTGGCGAGCAGTACTTC	CASSYSGLAGAGEQYF
TRBV19	-	TRBJ1-6	-	TGTGCCAGTCGCCCGGACAGTTCCAATTCACCCCTCCACTTT	CASRPDSSNSPLHF
TRBV28	once	TRBJ1-6	TRBD1	TGTGCCAGCAGTCCTCGGACAGGGGCTAATTCACCCCTCCACTTT	CASSPRTGANSPLHF